This entry features one T cell receptor beta chain sequence. Its antigen is not identified. The record originates from a study of T cell responses to AZD1222 COVID-19 vaccine. The method was immunoSEQ multiplex PCR; TCRdb's version includes in-frame clones alone and lacks a portion of them. The sample has 70,000 to 90,000 clones; about nine tenths are singletons. Trimming cost V 1 base and J 1 base; bases outside gene matches: 5. Per germline, CDR1 SGHVS and CDR2 FNYEAQ. The CDR3 totals 17 residues. Findings and caveats of the study: When two AZD1222 doses had been given, Spike-specific TCR breadth and depth rose.

V usage is TRBV7-6 and J usage is TRBJ2-4; TRBD2 aligns across 9 bases. The sequence was collected from an adult in good health. The specimen comprised peripheral blood, sampled on day 0 of AZD1222 vaccination. CDR3 sequence: CASSLESSGRAKNIQYF. Here the CDR3 DNA reads TGTGCCAGCAGCTTAGAGTCCAGCGGGAGGGCCAAAAACATTCAGTACTTC. Filled out from reference TRBV7-6 and TRBJ2-4, the complete variable domain reads GAGVSQSPRYKVTKRGQDVALRCDPISGHVSLYWYRQALGQGPEFLTYFNYEAQQDKSGLPNDRFSAERPEGSISTLTIQRTEQRDSAMYRCASSLESSGRAKNIQYFGAGTRLSVL.